A selection of T cell receptor beta chains follows, all from one sample in a study of CD8+CD57+ T cells in acquired aplastic anemia. In TCRdb, the reads were re-called with MiXCR into one record per CDR3 protein. The repertoire holds around 170,000 distinct CDR3 sequences, less than 55% seen once, with under 3% in the top ten. Sequenced sample: sorted CD4+, CD8+, or CD8+CD57+ T cells (not recorded which) from PBMCs. Receptors originate from a human donor in good health. The CDR3 runs from the conserved cysteine through the conserved F or W. The D gene is left open where the match is weak. Clone sizes are given selectively: once, few, many, or a class where the clone is expanded.

D	V	size	J	CDR3	DNA
TRBD2	TRBV7-7	many	TRBJ2-1	CASSQLAGQYNEQFF	TGTGCTAGCAGTCAACTAGCGGGTCAATACAATGAGCAGTTCTTC
TRBD2	TRBV2	many	TRBJ2-1	CASKKGLAVTYNEQFF	TGTGCCAGCAAGAAGGGACTAGCGGTTACGTACAATGAGCAGTTCTTC
TRBD1	TRBV10-3	-	TRBJ2-7	CAITGTGYEQYF	TGTGCCATCACCGGGACAGGCTACGAGCAGTACTTC
TRBD2	TRBV25-1	few	TRBJ2-5	CASSELGLAGGRETQYF	TGTGCCAGCAGTGAATTAGGGCTAGCGGGAGGTCGGGAGACCCAGTACTTC
-	TRBV25-1	-	TRBJ2-5	CASSEPRTGGRETQYF	TGTGCCAGCAGTGAACCCAGGACAGGAGGGCGAGAGACCCAGTACTTC
TRBD1	TRBV10-3	-	TRBJ1-6	CAIRDRESSPLHF	TGTGCCATAAGAGACAGGGAGAGTTCACCCCTCCACTTT
TRBD2	TRBV11-1	once	TRBJ2-3	CASSPPGLAVSTDTQYF	TGTGCCAGCAGCCCCCCGGGACTAGCGGTTAGCACAGATACGCAGTATTTT
-	TRBV28	few	TRBJ2-3	CASSLWGGTSTDTQYF	TGTGCCAGCAGTTTATGGGGGGGTACTAGCACAGATACGCAGTATTTT
-	TRBV13	once	TRBJ1-1	CASRAGTIKNTEAFF	TGTGCCAGCAGGGCAGGGACAATAAAGAACACTGAAGCTTTCTTT
TRBD2	TRBV25-1	once	TRBJ2-7	CAAGGLAGAWSYEQYF	TGTGCCGCCGGAGGACTAGCGGGAGCGTGGTCCTACGAGCAGTACTTC
-	TRBV2	-	TRBJ2-5	CASSEQGTNKETQYF	TGTGCCAGCAGTGAACAGGGGACGAATAAAGAGACCCAGTACTTC
-	TRBV7-9	many	TRBJ1-2	CASSTKDRYGYTF	TGTGCCAGCAGCACCAAGGACAGATATGGCTACACCTTC
TRBD1	TRBV25-1	-	TRBJ1-4	CASSEPGQGVAQRTNEKLFF	TGTGCCAGCAGTGAACCCGGACAGGGGGTAGCACAGAGGACTAATGAAAAACTGTTTTTT
TRBD2	TRBV7-2	many	TRBJ2-7	CASSRSGKSSYEQYF	TGTGCCAGCAGCCGCAGCGGGAAGAGCTCCTACGAGCAGTACTTC
-	TRBV4-3	-	TRBJ2-1	CASSQTSGVEQFF	TGCGCCAGCAGCCAAACTTCAGGGGTTGAGCAGTTCTTC
-	TRBV10-3	many	TRBJ2-7	CAISESGLNYEQYF	TGTGCCATCAGTGAGTCGGGTCTGAACTACGAGCAGTACTTC
-	TRBV15	-	TRBJ2-2	CATSRPPVRSNTGELFF	TGTGCCACCAGCAGACCCCCGGTACGGTCGAACACCGGGGAGCTGTTTTTT
-	TRBV7-2	few	TRBJ1-5	CASSSHSQPQHF	TGTGCCAGCAGCTCCCACAGTCAGCCCCAGCATTTT
TRBD2	TRBV15	many	TRBJ2-3	CATRPGLADFTDTQYF	TGTGCCACACGGCCCGGACTAGCGGATTTCACAGATACGCAGTATTTT
TRBD1	TRBV18	few	TRBJ1-1	CASSSAGTEEAFF	TGTGCCAGCTCAAGTGCCGGGACAGAAGAAGCTTTCTTT
-	TRBV20-1	-	TRBJ2-3	CSASPQVTDTQYF	TGCAGTGCTAGTCCCCAGGTTACAGATACGCAGTATTTT
-	TRBV19	-	TRBJ2-5	CASTPNGLETQYF	TGTGCCAGTACCCCCAACGGCCTAGAGACCCAGTACTTC
TRBD2	TRBV5-1	many	TRBJ2-1	CASSPPGLAGRNEQFF	TGCGCCAGCAGCCCACCGGGACTAGCGGGGAGAAATGAGCAGTTCTTC
-	TRBV25-1	-	TRBJ1-6	CASSDVELGIYNSPLHF	TGTGCCAGCAGTGACGTAGAGTTGGGGATATATAATTCACCCCTCCACTTT
TRBD1	TRBV2	-	TRBJ1-6	CASSGVQGNPPLHF	TGTGCCAGCAGTGGGGTACAGGGGAATCCACCCCTCCACTTT
-	TRBV12-3/TRBV12-4	-	TRBJ2-1	CASSQVVISYNEQFF	TGTGCCAGCAGTCAGGTAGTGATATCCTACAATGAGCAGTTCTTC
-	TRBV10-2	-	TRBJ2-1	CASSDGAGAYNEQFF	TGCGCCAGCAGTGACGGGGCGGGGGCTTACAATGAGCAGTTCTTC
TRBD2	TRBV12-3/TRBV12-4	many	TRBJ2-5	CASSFGLAGGGETQYF	TGTGCCAGCAGTTTTGGACTAGCGGGAGGGGGGGAGACCCAGTACTTC
TRBD2	TRBV29-1	many	TRBJ2-1	CSVGGLAGGPGYNEQFF	TGCAGCGTCGGGGGACTAGCGGGAGGGCCAGGATATAATGAGCAGTTCTTC